The 26 T cell receptor beta chains given below trace back to one sample, sequenced in a study of spatial heterogeneity in lung cancer. Time point reported: sample taken at primary tumor resection. Frozen PBMC, nontumor lung or tumor provided whole RNA, which was sequenced unsorted. TCRdb ran MiXCR on the 5' RACE reads and lists one entry per CDR3 protein. The sample lists 45,000 or so distinct CDR3 sequences; roughly 7.6% were seen once. The starting material was PBMCs, obtained at surgery. The source of these receptors is a female donor with early-stage non-small cell lung cancer.

There are many counts of this clonotype. This chain links TRBV7-2 with TRBJ2-6; no definite D call. V was shortened by 2 bases and J by 2 bases, with 7 bases between the two germline ends. Germline V gives CDR1 SGHTA, CDR2 FQGNSA. The CDR3 is 15 residues long. This chain's CDR3 is CASSLKGPGANVLTF. The CDR3 bases are TGTGCCAGCAGCTTAAAAGGGCCTGGGGCCAACGTCCTGACTTTC. Full variable domain (rest looked up from reference TRBV7-2 and TRBJ2-6): GAGVSQSPSNKVTEKGKDVELRCDPISGHTALYWYRQSLGQGLEFLIYFQGNSAPDKSGLPSDRFSAERTGGSVSTLTIQRTQQEDSAVYLCASSLKGPGANVLTFGAGSRLTVL.

The J gene is TRBJ2-3, the V gene TRBV7-9; 7 nucleotides agree with TRBD1. In germline, CDR1 is SEHNR, CDR2 FQNEAQ (reference sequence). CDR3 length equals 15 residues. V was clipped by 5 bases and J by 2 bases; unmatched bases: 7. DNA for the CDR3: TGTGCCAGCAGCCCCCGGGACAGCCCCACAGATACGCAGTATTTT. It specifies CASSPRDSPTDTQYF.

This clonotype appeared many times. V usage is TRBV6-2 or TRBV6-3 and J usage is TRBJ2-7; 9 nucleotides line up with TRBD1. V shed 6 bases, J shed 5 bases, and the junction held 8 bases outside the gene matches. Germline lookup yields CDR1 MNHEY and CDR2 SVGEGT. This CDR3 comprises 14 residues. CDR3 nucleotides: TGTGCCAGCAGCCCCGGGACAGGGAGGCACGAGCAGTACTTC. Residues: CASSPGTGRHEQYF.

On this clonotype: The germline gene is not matched at one end of the junction; a read error may be the cause. The chain uses TRBV7-9 and TRBJ1-2, with D perhaps matching TRBD1 (6 bases). This CDR3 is built from 15 residues. Germline loops: CDR1 SEHNR, CDR2 FQNEAQ (reference sequence). The CDR3 coding sequence is TGTGCCAGCAGTTCTAACAGGGACTACAACTATGGCGACACCTTC. Translation: CASSSNRDYNYGDTF.

This clonotype has a count of ten or more. The chain uses TRBV7-2 and TRBJ2-3; D might be TRBD2 (7 bases). V was shortened by 0 bases and J by 4 bases, with 14 bases between the two germline ends. Looked up from germline, CDR1 is SGHTA and CDR2 is FQGNSA. CDR3 length equals 16 residues. DNA for the CDR3: TGTGCCAGCAGCTTAGCGGGGGGGCCTAGCGCAGATACGCAGTATTTT. This gives the protein CASSLAGGPSADTQYF.

This clonotype turned up a few times. This sequence joins TRBV5-1 and TRBJ1-5, with D possibly TRBD1 on 6 matching bases. This CDR3 contains 15 residues. The germline V gene encodes CDR1 SGHRS and CDR2 YFSETQ. V shed 0 bases and J shed 3 bases, with 10 bases lying between them. Here the CDR3 reads CASSLGQGFNQPQHF. In DNA, the CDR3 is TGCGCCAGCAGCTTGGGGCAGGGGTTCAATCAGCCCCAGCATTTT. The variable domain in full, with the rest retrieved from reference TRBV5-1 and TRBJ1-5, is KAGVTQTPRYLIKTRGQQVTLSCSPISGHRSVSWYQQTPGQGLQFLFEYFSETQRNKGNFPGRFSGRQFSNSRSEMNVSTLELGDSALYLCASSLGQGFNQPQHFGDGTRLSIL.

The rearrangement links TRBV12-5 to TRBJ2-3; TRBD2 aligns across 11 bases. Per germline, CDR1 LGHNT and CDR2 FRNRAP. V lost 7 bases to trimming and J lost 4 bases; unmatched junction nucleotides: 4. The CDR3 contains 14 residues. The CDR3 DNA reads TGTGCTAGTGCCAGACTAGCGGGGTCAGATACGCAGTATTTT. Protein sequence: CASARLAGSDTQYF.

At least ten counts were recorded for this clonotype. The chain carries TRBV25-1 and TRBJ2-7, with 8 bases that match TRBD2. Germline CDR1 and CDR2: MGHDK and SYGVNS. The V and J ends lost 4 bases and 2 bases, in that order; junction bases with no gene match: 10. The CDR3 runs 16 residues. This chain's CDR3 is CASSAGGVSKPYEQYF. The CDR3 DNA is TGTGCCAGCAGTGCCGGGGGGGTGTCCAAACCCTACGAGCAGTACTTC.

This clonotype was counted a few times. The J gene is TRBJ2-2, the V gene TRBV7-2; 12 positions agree with TRBD2. Looked up from germline, CDR1 is SGHTA and CDR2 is FQGNSA. CDR3 length: 15 residues. V lost 7 bases to trimming and J lost 5 bases; unmatched junction nucleotides: 5. CDR3 nucleotide sequence: TGTGCCAGCACCCCAACTAGCGGGGGGACCGGGGAGCTGTTTTTT. Protein sequence: CASTPTSGGTGELFF.

In its sample, this clonotype was seen a few times. This chain joins TRBV4-1 and TRBJ1-5, with D perhaps matching TRBD1 (6 bases). The germline gives CDR1 MGHRA, CDR2 YSYEKL. Trimming removed 0 bases at V and 0 bases at J, with 9 bases between. This CDR3 comprises 16 residues. This CDR3 reads CASSQEGGHSNQPQHF. The CDR3, as DNA: TGCGCCAGCAGCCAAGAGGGGGGACATAGCAATCAGCCCCAGCATTTT.

This clonotype was detected only a few times. The chain joins TRBV5-4 to TRBJ2-2, with D perhaps matching TRBD1 (6 bases). Germline lookup yields CDR1 SGHNT and CDR2 YYREEE (reference sequence). Trimming removed 0 bases at V and 7 bases at J, with 13 bases between. This CDR3 spans 15 amino acids. CDR3 loop: CASSLGSGDRGELFF. CDR3 DNA: TGTGCCAGCAGCTTGGGGTCAGGGGATCGCGGGGAGCTGTTTTTT.

This clonotype was counted only a few times. The gene calls are TRBV7-2 and TRBJ1-6; no clear D. Germline assignment: CDR1 SGHTA and CDR2 FQGNSA. CDR3 length: 17 residues. The germline V and J ends were trimmed by 5 bases and 0 bases, with 14 bases remaining between them. CDR3 DNA sequence: TGTGCCAGCAGCAAGTGGACGTCGAGCTCCTATAATTCACCCCTCCACTTT. Translating it yields CASSKWTSSSYNSPLHF.

This clonotype was recorded many times. This chain joins TRBV6-1 and TRBJ1-4; D call uncertain. The CDR3 is made up of 11 amino acids. The V end was cut by 3 bases, the J end by 7 bases, with 3 bases between. Germline CDR1 and CDR2: MNHNS and SASEGT. This chain's CDR3 is CASSEGEKLFF. The CDR3 DNA reads as TGTGCCAGCAGTGAGGGTGAAAAACTGTTTTTT.

The CDR3 loop reads CASSLATGWTEAFF. CDR3 nucleotides: TGCGCCAGCAGCTTGGCTACAGGGTGGACTGAAGCTTTCTTT. J is TRBJ1-1 and V is TRBV5-1, with D maybe TRBD1 (6 bases). Trimming pared 0 bases from V and 5 bases from J, leaving 11 bases between. Germline V CDR1 and CDR2: SGHRS, YFSETQ. This CDR3 region has 14 residues.

The rearrangement links TRBV20-1 to TRBJ2-3; 8 positions agree with TRBD1. The V segment lost 6 bases and the J segment 5 bases; nucleotides outside the gene matches: 13. Germline V CDR1 and CDR2: DFQATT, SNEGSKA (reference sequence). The CDR3 runs to 15 residues. The CDR3, as DNA: TGCAGTGCCCCGCGGGCCGACAGGGGACAAGATACGCAGTATTTT. Translating it yields CSAPRADRGQDTQYF.

This clonotype has more than one count but fewer than ten. The chain couples TRBV20-1 to TRBJ2-1; tentative D call: TRBD2 (6 bases). CDR3 length: 17 amino acids. Germline lookup yields CDR1 DFQATT and CDR2 SNEGSKA (reference sequence). V lost 0 bases and J 0 bases, leaving 15 bases between the germline ends. The CDR3 DNA reads TGCAGTGCTAGAGATCCCCTGGCGGGGAGCTCCTACAATGAGCAGTTCTTC. Protein product: CSARDPLAGSSYNEQFF.

Many counts were recorded for this clonotype. V gene TRBV10-3 combines with J gene TRBJ2-7, with D maybe TRBD1 (6 bases). The CDR3 loop spans 13 amino acids. Germline values: CDR1 ENHRY, CDR2 SYGVKD. V was pared by 8 bases and J by 2 bases, with 13 bases between. CDR3 in DNA: TGTGCCATCGGCTCAGGGGTCGCCTACGAGCAGTACTTC. Translating it yields CAIGSGVAYEQYF.

This chain links TRBV12-3 or TRBV12-4 with TRBJ2-7; 7 positions match TRBD2. V trimming: 6 bases; J trimming: 3 bases; junction bases outside the gene matches: 5. This CDR3 contains 13 residues. As DNA, the CDR3 is TGTGCCAGCAGACGCGGGACTAACTACGAGCAGTACTTC. It is translated as CASRRGTNYEQYF.

This clonotype was observed a handful of times. V usage is TRBV10-1 and J usage is TRBJ2-1; TRBD2 matches 7 bases. This CDR3 is built from 17 residues. J gave up 3 bases and V 2 bases, and 10 bases lay outside the gene matches. Germline V CDR1 and CDR2: WNHNN, SYGVQD (reference sequence). The CDR3 DNA sequence: TGCGCCAGCAGTGAGGGTCTGGCGCGGGGGAACTACAATGAGCAGTTCTTC. This encodes CASSEGLARGNYNEQFF.

This clonotype was detected only a few times. The chain uses TRBV27 and TRBJ2-1; D possibly corresponds to TRBD2 (5 bases). From germline, CDR1 is MNHEY and CDR2 SMNVEV (reference sequence). V was cut by 6 bases and J by 3 bases, with 18 bases left in between. This CDR3 spans 16 amino acids. The CDR3 region has the DNA TGTGCCAGCAGCCTCGACTATGGCTGGGGCTACAATGAGCAGTTCTTC. Its translation: CASSLDYGWGYNEQFF.

This clonotype was seen at least ten times. This sequence joins TRBV5-1 and TRBJ2-5, with 7 bases aligning to TRBD1. This CDR3 region has 11 residues. After removal of 7 bases from V and 4 bases from J, the junction contained 1 base not matched to a gene. The germline V gene encodes CDR1 SGHRS and CDR2 YFSETQ. CDR3 nucleotides: TGCGCCAGCCGACAGGGAGAGACCCAGTACTTC. Translated: CASRQGETQYF.

The V gene is TRBV10-3, the J gene TRBJ1-1; TRBD1 matches at 7 bases. Germline V CDR1 and CDR2: ENHRY, SYGVKD. The CDR3 is made up of 16 amino acids. Trimming took 3 bases from V and 1 from J; bases not matched to a gene: 8. The CDR3 coding sequence is TGTGCCATCAGTGAACCCCCCGGGACAGAGAACACTGAAGCTTTCTTT. It specifies CAISEPPGTENTEAFF.

This clonotype was counted at least ten times. This rearrangement joins TRBV20-1 to TRBJ2-1; possible D gene TRBD2, 6 bases. Germline V gives CDR1 DFQATT, CDR2 SNEGSKA (reference sequence). Trimming shortened V by 5 bases and J by 5 bases, and 19 bases separated the two germline ends. This CDR3 is built from 15 residues. CDR3 loop: CSAQSGEVPHNEQFF. The CDR3 DNA sequence: TGCAGTGCTCAGTCGGGGGAAGTCCCCCACAATGAGCAGTTCTTC.

This clonotype occurred many times. This chain joins TRBV20-1 and TRBJ2-3; TRBD1 agrees at 7 bases. The V segment lost 5 bases and the J segment 4 bases; nucleotides outside the gene matches: 9. The CDR3 is 14 amino acids. The V gene's germline CDR1 is DFQATT and CDR2 SNEGSKA (reference sequence). The CDR3 is CSAEDRSGADTQYF. CDR3 DNA sequence: TGCAGTGCTGAGGACAGGTCCGGGGCAGATACGCAGTATTTT.

This clonotype was observed a handful of times. The rearrangement joins TRBV7-2 to TRBJ2-5, with 11 bases identical to TRBD1. J gave up 6 bases and V 3 bases, and 6 bases lay outside the gene matches. Germline CDR1 SGHTA, CDR2 FQGNSA. This CDR3 contains 15 residues. CDR3: CASSFRTGGEKTQYF. CDR3 in DNA: TGTGCCAGCAGCTTCCGGACAGGGGGCGAGAAGACCCAGTACTTC.

This clonotype was counted a few times. This chain connects TRBV12-3 or TRBV12-4 to TRBJ2-3, with D maybe TRBD2 (6 bases). The CDR3 is made up of 13 amino acids. V was cut by 3 bases and J by 6 bases, with 10 bases left in between. The CDR3 sequence: CASSLLATDTQYF. In nucleotides, the CDR3 is TGTGCCAGCAGTTTGCTAGCGACGGATACGCAGTATTTT.